A selection of T cell receptor beta chains follows, all from one sample in a study of cytomegalovirus exposure and HLA in healthy donors. Sequencing used immunoSEQ multiplex PCR; TCRdb keeps in-frame clones, though not all of them. The sample contains fewer than 130,000 clones, approximately 70% of which appear only once. Sequencing was performed on PBMCs. The receptors originated from a middle-aged man in good health and CMV-seropositive. Each CDR3 is given with its conserved first and last residue. The order of the fields is J gene, D gene, clone size, V gene, CDR3 protein. A D gene is named only where the DNA matches it firmly. The size entry is marked missing in some rows and otherwise reads once, few, many or a size class.

TRBJ2-7 | NA | NA | TRBV5-1 | CASSLDVLYEQYF
TRBJ2-1 | TRBD2 | few | TRBV5-1 | CASSPFGTSLVGEQFF
TRBJ2-3 | NA | NA | TRBV10-2 | CASSVGGVTDTQYF
TRBJ1-1 | TRBD1 | NA | TRBV19 | CASRPRSGTGDFLNTEAFF
TRBJ2-7 | NA | once | TRBV7-9 | CASSLGADEQYF
TRBJ2-6 | TRBD2 | NA | TRBV4-2 | CASSQGGRTSTGANVLTF
TRBJ2-3 | TRBD2 | NA | TRBV7-3 | CASSLGTKKYF
TRBJ1-3 | TRBD1 | NA | TRBV5-4 | CASSSHLGQGRSGNTIYF
TRBJ1-2 | TRBD1 | few | TRBV16 | CASSPGTGYGYTF
TRBJ1-5 | NA | NA | TRBV6-1 | CASTLGPEGQPQHF
TRBJ2-3 | TRBD2 | NA | TRBV9 | CASSVRGVTDTQYF
TRBJ2-1 | TRBD2 | NA | TRBV11-2 | CASSLRTSGNFYNEQFF
TRBJ1-3 | NA | NA | TRBV27 | CASRQESSGNTIYF
TRBJ1-1 | TRBD1 | medium-sized | TRBV5-6 | CASSSDRGQSSAFF
TRBJ1-1 | NA | NA | TRBV9 | CASSVGINTEAFF
TRBJ1-1 | NA | NA | TRBV5-1 | CASSWNPGNTEAFF
TRBJ1-2 | TRBD1 | NA | TRBV15 | CATSRGGQLNYGYTF
TRBJ1-2 | TRBD1 | NA | TRBV25-1 | CASSGLTGHYGYTF
TRBJ2-1 | TRBD2 | NA | TRBV10-3 | CAISEDLAGRLYNEQFF
TRBJ1-4 | TRBD1 | few | TRBV6-1 | CASSEDRGGEKLFF
TRBJ1-2 | TRBD1 | NA | TRBV5-5 | CASTLDRARGYTF
TRBJ1-5 | NA | NA | TRBV5-4 | CASSLGPAANQPQHF
TRBJ2-3 | NA | NA | TRBV4-1 | CASSQNYRGGDNTQYF
TRBJ2-2 | NA | NA | TRBV7-6 | CASSTPKITGELFF
TRBJ2-3 | TRBD2 | NA | TRBV5-1 | CASSLRTSGTDTQYF
TRBJ2-1 | TRBD1 | NA | TRBV9 | CASSQGQGAGNEQFF
TRBJ1-2 | NA | NA | TRBV10-3 | CAISDLSGIYGYTF
TRBJ2-2 | NA | NA | TRBV7-3 | CASSKNSGTGELFF
TRBJ1-1 | NA | NA | TRBV15 | CATSKEGRDTEAFF
TRBJ2-2 | NA | once | TRBV2 | CASSSWRVTNTGELFF
TRBJ1-2 | TRBD1 | NA | TRBV30 | CAWSRQGTDGYTF
TRBJ2-2 | NA | NA | TRBV7-2 | CASSLGTGRGRTGELFF
TRBJ2-7 | NA | NA | TRBV18 | CASSPMTGLYEQYF
TRBJ2-5 | NA | few | TRBV2 | CASRSGTSLSETQYF
TRBJ1-4 | NA | NA | TRBV5-1 | CASSLGAGLNEKLFF
TRBJ2-7 | NA | few | TRBV4-3 | CASSQDYRYEQYF
TRBJ2-3 | NA | NA | TRBV2 | CASNQRDTDTQYF
TRBJ2-5 | NA | NA | TRBV10-2 | CASSVQQETQYF
TRBJ2-3 | TRBD2 | NA | TRBV11-2 | CASSLTGGADTQYF
TRBJ2-1 | TRBD1 | few | TRBV29-1 | CSVRLDRGIVEQFF
TRBJ2-3 | TRBD2 | NA | TRBV4-3 | CASSQERAGGPFFEDTQYF
TRBJ1-1 | NA | NA | TRBV4-3 | CASSQAQNTEAFF
TRBJ1-2 | NA | few | TRBV5-1 | CASSLGGGYGYTF
TRBJ2-7 | NA | NA | TRBV18 | CASSPMTRGLDEQYF
TRBJ2-7 | TRBD1 | NA | TRBV19 | CASSIVFRGLGEQYF
TRBJ1-1 | NA | NA | TRBV5-1 | CASSPRGDTEAFF
TRBJ2-3 | NA | NA | TRBV15 | CATSRGLWDSEDTQYF
NA | NA | NA | TRBV4-3 | CASSQDIRGTQYF
TRBJ1-2 | NA | NA | TRBV30 | CAWSQQYGYTF
TRBJ2-7 | NA | few | TRBV6-1 | CAAAPVLDAYEQYF